The next 23 T cell receptor beta chains were all read from a single sample in a study of CD8+CD57+ T cells in acquired aplastic anemia. All patients picked for sequencing had shown, by flow cytometry, an expansion of CD8+CD57+ cells. Genomic DNA served as template for TCR beta VDJ and CDR3 profiling. TCRdb ran MiXCR on the reads and lists one entry per CDR3 protein. In the table there are a few hundred thousand distinct CDR3 sequences, around 49% of which are singletons. The specimen sequenced was sorted CD4+, CD8+, or CD8+CD57+ T cells (not recorded which) from PBMCs. These receptors were taken from a human donor with aplastic anemia.

This clonotype was found many times. This CDR3 is CASNQGIYGYTF. DNA of the CDR3: TGTGCCAGCAACCAGGGTATCTATGGCTACACCTTC. V usage is TRBV6-2 or TRBV6-3 and J usage is TRBJ1-2, with D tentatively TRBD1 (5 bases). The CDR3 is 12 amino acids. Per the germline V gene, CDR1 is MNHEY and CDR2 is SVGEGT. V lost 7 bases, J lost 4 bases, and 10 bases lay in between.

In this sample, this clonotype turned up once. Lacking the conserved final phenylalanine or tryptophan, this CDR3 likely reflects a read error. Because the CDR3's place on the DNA is in doubt, the DNA is left out and the CDR3 is given as listed by TCRdb. J is TRBJ2-6 and V is TRBV7-2. Germline V gene sequence: CDR1 SGHTA, CDR2 FQGNSA. The length of the CDR3 is 8 amino acids, counting both ends. CDR3 sequence reads: CASSYGTS.

The chain couples TRBV2 to TRBJ1-3; D not resolved. Trimming cost V 7 bases and J 2 bases, with 12 bases left between them. Germline V gene lookup returns CDR1 SNHLY and CDR2 FYNNEI. The CDR3 has 14 residues. CDR3 region: CASIEARTGNTIYF. CDR3 nucleotides: TGTGCCAGCATAGAGGCGCGGACTGGAAACACCATATATTTT. Filled out from reference TRBV2 and TRBJ1-3, the complete variable domain reads EPEVTQTPSHQVTQMGQEVILRCVPISNHLYFYWYRQILGQKVEFLVSFYNNEISEKSEIFDDQFSVERPDGSNFTLKIRSTKLEDSAMYFCASIEARTGNTIYFGEGSWLTVV.

This clonotype was counted between two and nine times. This clone may be a read error of a much larger clone one base away. This chain uses TRBV11-2 with TRBJ2-1; D call uncertain. The germline V gene has CDR1 SGHAT and CDR2 FQNNGV. The CDR3 loop spans 12 amino acids. The CDR3 region has the DNA TGTGCCGGCAGCTCCACGTGGAATGAGCAGTTCTTC. Its translation: CAGSSTWNEQFF.

This clonotype was found many times. This chain joins TRBV5-1 and TRBJ1-1, with no clear D. Germline CDR1 and CDR2: SGHRS and YFSETQ. This CDR3 contains 14 residues. Trimming pared 4 bases from V and 1 base from J, leaving 11 bases between. CDR3 DNA sequence: TGCGCCAGCAGCCGTCAGGTCGAGAACACTGAAGCTTTCTTT. Translation gives CASSRQVENTEAFF. The full variable domain, rest sourced from reference TRBV5-1 and TRBJ1-1, is KAGVTQTPRYLIKTRGQQVTLSCSPISGHRSVSWYQQTPGQGLQFLFEYFSETQRNKGNFPGRFSGRQFSNSRSEMNVSTLELGDSALYLCASSRQVENTEAFFGQGTRLTVV.

The chain joins TRBV9 to TRBJ2-7; maybe TRBD1 (5 bases). V was pared by 2 bases and J by 6 bases, with 15 bases between. This CDR3 has 14 residues. Germline V gene lookup returns CDR1 SGDLS and CDR2 YYNGEE. DNA of the CDR3: TGTGCCAGCAGCGTGGCCCATGCCCAGGGCGAGCAGTACTTC. This codes for CASSVAHAQGEQYF. Based on the CDR3 plus reference TRBV9 and TRBJ2-7, the full variable domain is DSGVTQTPKHLITATGQRVTLRCSPRSGDLSVYWYQQSLDQGLQFLIQYYNGEERAKGNILERFSAQQFPDLHSELNLSSLELGDSALYFCASSVAHAQGEQYFGPGTRLTVT.

In the case of this clonotype: A much larger clone lies a single base off, so this may be a read error. The chain combines TRBV6-1 with TRBJ2-1; tentative D call: TRBD2 (5 bases). The V end was cut by 2 bases, the J end by 0 bases, with 8 bases between. This CDR3 spans 15 amino acids. Germline loops: CDR1 MNHNS, CDR2 SASEGT. The CDR3 nucleotides are TGTGCCAGCAGTGAAATCGGAGGCTCCTACAATGAGCAGTTCTTC. Encoded protein: CASSEIGGSYNEQFF.

This clonotype occurred many times. The chain is built from TRBV20-1 and TRBJ2-2; 9 nucleotides agree with TRBD2. This CDR3 is 15 amino acids long. Germline assignment: CDR1 DFQATT and CDR2 SNEGSKA (reference sequence). V shed 5 bases and J 2 bases; nucleotides not matched to a gene: 6. CDR3: CSADPAGGNTGELFF. CDR3 bases: TGCAGTGCTGATCCAGCGGGGGGAAACACCGGGGAGCTGTTTTTT.

For this clonotype: The junction differs from germline at one of its ends, possibly a read error. The chain links TRBV10-3 to TRBJ2-2; 10 bases agree with TRBD1. Germline V CDR1 and CDR2: ENHRY, SYGVKD. The CDR3 runs to 14 residues. Here the CDR3 reads CAIRRDRGTGELLF. In DNA, the CDR3 is TGTGCCATCAGGCGGGACAGGGGCACCGGGGAGCTGCTTTTT.

A few counts support this clonotype. The V call is TRBV30, the J call TRBJ2-3, with 8 bases aligning to TRBD2. The CDR3 extends over 14 amino acids. The trim removed 4 bases at V and 6 bases at J, leaving 9 bases unmatched. CDR1 GTSNPN and CDR2 SVGIG come from the germline V gene (reference sequence). The CDR3 spells CAWTLRAGGDTQYF. As DNA, the CDR3 is TGTGCCTGGACCCTTAGGGCGGGGGGCGATACGCAGTATTTT.

J is TRBJ2-2 and V is TRBV6-6; TRBD1 agrees at 7 bases. The CDR3 spans 14 residues. V lost 2 bases to trimming and J lost 11 bases; unmatched junction nucleotides: 8. CDR1 is MNHNY and CDR2 is SVGAGI in the germline V gene (reference sequence). CDR3 region: CASSYETGSFELFF. CDR3 bases: TGTGCCAGCAGTTACGAGACAGGGAGTTTTGAGCTGTTTTTT.

This chain connects TRBV6-1 to TRBJ2-1; a weak D match, TRBD2 (5 bases). The CDR3 sequence is 14 residues long. Germline-derived CDR1 and CDR2 are MNHNS and SASEGT. Trimming removed 6 bases at V and 2 bases at J, with 11 bases between. CDR3 in DNA: TGTGCCAGCAGCGTAGAGGGCGCCTACAATGAGCAGTTCTTC. This codes for CASSVEGAYNEQFF.

This clonotype has at least ten counts. The V and J genes are TRBV12-3 or TRBV12-4 and TRBJ1-2; a weak D match, TRBD1 (6 bases). With 5 bases removed from V and 8 bases from J, the gap between germline ends came to 15 bases. The CDR3 sequence is 13 residues long. The CDR3 is CASSLGTLGGYTF. In nucleotides, the CDR3 is TGTGCCAGCAGTCTCGGGACATTGGGGGGCTACACCTTC.

This clonotype was seen many times. The chain joins TRBV10-3 to TRBJ2-1, with D unclear. Trimming shortened V by 11 bases and J by 7 bases, and 18 bases separated the two germline ends. CDR1 and CDR2 from the germline V gene are ENHRY and SYGVKD. The CDR3 spans 13 residues. The CDR3 loop is CAAATTTLNEQFF. The CDR3 DNA is TGTGCCGCAGCCACAACGACGCTGAATGAGCAGTTCTTC.

This clonotype was observed at least ten times. This rearrangement joins TRBV2 to TRBJ1-3; the D gene is possibly TRBD1 (5 bases). The CDR3 is 15 amino acids. CDR1 is SNHLY and CDR2 is FYNNEI in the germline V gene. V was trimmed by 2 bases and J by 0 bases, leaving 8 bases between them. This chain's CDR3 is CASSERQSSGNTIYF. CDR3 in DNA: TGTGCCAGCAGTGAAAGACAGAGCTCTGGAAACACCATATATTTT.

On this clonotype itself: A read error may be the cause here, since a much bigger clone is one base away. The chain employs TRBV6-1 and TRBJ1-5; tentatively, D is TRBD1 (6 bases). There are 15 residues in the CDR3. CDR1 is MNHNS, CDR2 SASEGT, per germline. The CDR3 sequence: CASNLLGGVNQPRHF. The CDR3 region has the DNA TGTGCCAGCAACCTTCTAGGGGGAGTCAATCAGCCCCGGCATTTT.

With respect to this clonotype: Possible read error: a much larger clone is one base away. The V and J genes are TRBV2 and TRBJ1-3; D gene ambiguous. Germline CDR1 and CDR2: SNHLY and FYNNEI. The CDR3 totals 16 residues. The CDR3 DNA sequence: TGTGCCAGCAGTGAAAAACGGTGGAGCTCTGGAAGCACCATATATTTT. This sequence encodes CASSEKRWSSGSTIYF.

This clonotype was counted ten times or more. V and J are TRBV9 and TRBJ2-2; 9 bases are shared with TRBD1. J lost 7 bases, V lost 5 bases, and 9 bases had no gene match. The CDR3 spans 15 residues. The germline V gene encodes CDR1 SGDLS and CDR2 YYNGEE. The CDR3 sequence is CASSLRDRVDGELFF. DNA of the CDR3: TGTGCCAGCAGTCTTAGGGACAGGGTCGACGGGGAGCTGTTTTTT. The full variable domain, in which reference TRBV9 and TRBJ2-2 provide the parts outside the CDR3, is DSGVTQTPKHLITATGQRVTLRCSPRSGDLSVYWYQQSLDQGLQFLIQYYNGEERAKGNILERFSAQQFPDLHSELNLSSLELGDSALYFCASSLRDRVDGELFFGEGSRLTVL.

There are many counts of this clonotype. The rearrangement uses TRBV19 and TRBJ1-5; unclear D gene. The germline V and J ends were trimmed by 1 base and 9 bases, with 19 bases remaining between them. CDR1 is LNHDA, CDR2 SQIVND, per germline (reference sequence). This CDR3 spans 16 amino acids. The CDR3 nucleotides read TGTGCCAGTAGTATAGTTCTGGGTGGCCGTAGTTGGCCCCAGCATTTT. Amino acid sequence: CASSIVLGGRSWPQHF.

V gene TRBV19 combines with J gene TRBJ2-7; possibly TRBD1 or TRBD2 for D (5 bases each). The CDR3 is made up of 13 amino acids. Germline CDR1 reads LNHDA; CDR2 reads SQIVND (reference sequence). Trimming shortened V by 4 bases and J by 6 bases, and 13 bases separated the two germline ends. This CDR3 is CASSSNPGREQYF. For the CDR3, the DNA is TGTGCCAGTAGTAGCAATCCGGGACGCGAGCAGTACTTC.

This clonotype appeared many times. DNA for the CDR3: TGTGCCAGCAGCTACGACACTGACTATGGCTACACCTTC. Translating gives CASSYDTDYGYTF. V is TRBV9 and J is TRBJ1-2; D unresolved. Germline CDR1 and CDR2: SGDLS and YYNGEE. Trimming stripped 4 bases from V and 3 bases from J, with 10 bases between. The CDR3 loop spans 13 amino acids.

Regarding this clonotype: This may stem from a read error, because a much larger clone lies one nucleotide away. The chain carries TRBV5-5 and TRBJ1-2; no reliable D call. Germline V gene data show CDR1 as SGHKS and CDR2 as YYEKEE (reference sequence). This CDR3 is built from 14 residues. The CDR3 loop reads CASSPGENDYGHTF. CDR3 in DNA: TGTGCCAGCAGCCCGGGTGAAAATGACTATGGCCACACCTTC.

The chain links TRBV19 to TRBJ2-2, with D perhaps TRBD1 or TRBD2 (5 bases each). The CDR3 loop spans 16 amino acids. Trimming took off 10 bases at V and 2 bases at J, with 20 bases between the two ends. Germline-derived CDR1 and CDR2 are LNHDA and SQIVND (reference sequence). CDR3 in amino acids: CATKDSGTANTGELFF. DNA for the CDR3: TGTGCCACCAAAGATTCAGGGACGGCCAACACCGGGGAGCTGTTTTTT.